The 31 T cell receptor beta chains listed next were all sequenced from one sample in a study of blood T cell repertoires in COVID-19. Using immunoSEQ multiplex PCR, the repertoire was profiled, and TCRdb retains in-frame clones only, with some absent. This sample has about 72,000 clones, with about four fifths found just once. The sequenced sample was peripheral blood. The receptors here all came from a human donor in a cohort sampled during active COVID-19.

The chain employs TRBV25-1 and TRBJ1-1; 7 bases agree with TRBD1. The CDR3 extends over 13 amino acids. V lost 9 bases to trimming and J lost 2 bases; unmatched junction nucleotides: 6. CDR1 and CDR2 from the germline V gene are MGHDK and SYGVNS. CDR3 coding DNA: TGTGCCAGTCAAGACAGGGCCAACACTGAAGCTTTCTTT. This translates into CASQDRANTEAFF.

The rearrangement links TRBV2 to TRBJ1-3; no firm D call. This CDR3 spans 14 amino acids. The ends were cut back, 8 bases at V and 5 bases at J, with 16 bases in the middle. Germline V gives CDR1 SNHLY, CDR2 FYNNEI. The CDR3 sequence is CASYSQVARNTIYF. Written as DNA, the CDR3 is TGTGCCAGCTACTCCCAGGTCGCCAGAAACACCATATATTTT.

This clone has only a few counts. The chain links TRBV19 to TRBJ1-6; the D is unclear. The germline gives CDR1 LNHDA, CDR2 SQIVND (reference sequence). V was clipped by 5 bases and J by 14 bases, with 10 bases between them. This CDR3 spans 11 amino acids. The CDR3 DNA reads as TGTGCCAGTAGTGGCGCGGGAACCCTCCACTTT. Translation: CASSGAGTLHF. Supplemented by reference TRBV19 and TRBJ1-6, the full variable domain reads DGGITQSPKYLFRKEGQNVTLSCEQNLNHDAMYWYRQDPGQGLRLIYYSQIVNDFQKGDIAEGYSVSREKKESFPLTVTSAQKNPTAFYLCASSGAGTLHFGNGTRLTVT.

CDR3 sequence: CASSLTIGPNYGYTF. Written as DNA, the CDR3 is TGCGCCAGCAGCTTAACGATCGGTCCTAACTATGGCTACACCTTC. V is TRBV4-3 and J is TRBJ1-2; no firm D call. Trimming pared 5 bases from V and 0 bases from J, leaving 13 bases between. The CDR3 is made up of 15 amino acids. The germline gives CDR1 LGHNA, CDR2 YSLEER.

The rearrangement joins TRBV4-1 to TRBJ1-6; 8 positions agree with TRBD1. Germline V gene lookup returns CDR1 MGHRA and CDR2 YSYEKL. The CDR3 length is 16 residues. The trim removed 1 base at V and 10 bases at J, leaving 9 bases unmatched. DNA of the CDR3: TGCGCCAGCAGCCAAGCTGAGACAGGGGCTAAATCACCCCTCCACTTT. Its translation: CASSQAETGAKSPLHF.

The sample holds a few counts of this clone. The chain has TRBV19 and TRBJ1-2, with D tentatively TRBD1 (6 bases). Germline lookup yields CDR1 LNHDA and CDR2 SQIVND (reference sequence). V gave up 4 bases and J gave up 1 base, with 13 bases separating them. The CDR3 length is 15 residues. The CDR3 loop is CASSRTGQLNYGYTF. The DNA of the CDR3 is TGTGCCAGTAGTAGGACCGGACAGCTTAACTATGGCTACACCTTC. Using reference TRBV19 and TRBJ1-2 for the parts outside the CDR3, the full variable domain is DGGITQSPKYLFRKEGQNVTLSCEQNLNHDAMYWYRQDPGQGLRLIYYSQIVNDFQKGDIAEGYSVSREKKESFPLTVTSAQKNPTAFYLCASSRTGQLNYGYTFGSGTRLTVV.

The chain recombines TRBV5-1 with TRBJ2-7; TRBD1 is a possible D gene (5 bases). The V and J ends lost 3 bases and 2 bases respectively, with 9 bases between them. CDR3 length: 13 amino acids. Germline V gene sequence: CDR1 SGHRS, CDR2 YFSETQ. The CDR3 DNA reads TGCGCCAGCAGCTACCAAGGGGCCTACGAGCAGTACTTC. It encodes CASSYQGAYEQYF.

The DNA of the CDR3 is TGTGCCAGCACCCGGAACGCCGGGACAGGGGGCGAGCAGTACTTC. Amino acids: CASTRNAGTGGEQYF. The genes are TRBV7-2 and TRBJ2-7; TRBD1 aligns across 11 bases. Germline V gene data show CDR1 as SGHTA and CDR2 as FQGNSA. V was pared by 7 bases and J by 6 bases, with 11 bases of the junction left unmatched. CDR3 length: 15 residues.

V and J are TRBV29-1 and TRBJ1-2; 10 bases map to TRBD1. The ends lost 7 bases at V and 5 bases at J; junction bases unmatched: 4. Per the germline V gene, CDR1 is SQVTM and CDR2 is ANQGSEA. The CDR3 contains 12 residues. The CDR3 sequence: CSGGTGAYGYTF. The DNA of the CDR3 is TGCAGCGGGGGGACAGGGGCGTATGGCTACACCTTC.

The genes are TRBV7-9 and TRBJ1-1; D is undetermined. Trimming removed 2 bases at V and 5 bases at J, with 6 bases between. The CDR3 has 12 residues. Germline values: CDR1 SEHNR, CDR2 FQNEAQ (reference sequence). The CDR3 protein is CASSLPSTEAFF. CDR3 nucleotide sequence: TGTGCCAGCAGCTTACCGTCGACTGAAGCTTTCTTT.

This chain connects TRBV11-1 to TRBJ2-7; possibly TRBD1 for D (5 bases). The CDR3 has 15 residues. V lost 5 bases and J 3 bases, leaving 17 bases between the germline ends. Germline assignment: CDR1 SGHAT and CDR2 FQDESV (reference sequence). CDR3 loop: CASSLKGLTVYEQYF. The CDR3 region has the DNA TGTGCCAGCAGCCTCAAAGGGCTGACAGTCTACGAGCAGTACTTC.

The chain recombines TRBV27 with TRBJ1-6; D gene uncertain. V was shortened by 3 bases and J by 9 bases, with 12 bases between the two germline ends. The CDR3 is made up of 14 amino acids. Germline CDR1 is MNHEY and CDR2 is SMNVEV (reference sequence). The CDR3 nucleotides are TGTGCCAGCAGTTTTTCAGGTTATGGTTCACCCCTCCACTTT. It specifies CASSFSGYGSPLHF.

The chain joins TRBV11-3 to TRBJ1-4, with D uncertain. Trimming took 1 base from V and 4 from J, leaving 16 bases between them. Germline CDR1 is SGHNT and CDR2 is YENEEA. This CDR3 comprises 17 residues. CDR3 in amino acids: CASSLGQNARDNEKLFF. CDR3 sequence (DNA): TGTGCCAGCAGCTTAGGCCAAAATGCGAGAGATAATGAAAAACTGTTTTTT.

The genes are TRBV6-5 and TRBJ1-2; TRBD1 matches 12 bases. CDR1 MNHEY and CDR2 SVGAGI come from the germline V gene. The V and J ends lost 6 bases and 6 bases, in that order; junction bases with no gene match: 5. This CDR3 is built from 14 residues. The CDR3 sequence is CASRGDRGLNGYTF. As DNA, the CDR3 is TGTGCCAGCAGGGGGGACAGGGGGCTTAATGGCTACACCTTC.

The chain links TRBV5-4 to TRBJ1-1, with D hard to call. Germline V gives CDR1 SGHNT, CDR2 YYREEE (reference sequence). CDR3 length: 13 residues. The germline V and J ends were trimmed by 2 bases and 3 bases, with 8 bases remaining between them. This CDR3 is CASSFQVDTEAFF. The CDR3 nucleotides are TGTGCCAGCAGCTTCCAGGTAGACACTGAAGCTTTCTTT.

This sequence joins TRBV29-1 and TRBJ2-1; 13 nucleotides match TRBD2. Per the germline V gene, CDR1 is SQVTM and CDR2 is ANQGSEA. The V gene end was trimmed by 4 bases and the J gene end by 8 bases; junction bases not matched to a gene: 11. The CDR3 totals 16 residues. CDR3 loop: CSVGGLAGFHRDEQFF. CDR3 DNA: TGCAGCGTTGGGGGACTAGCGGGGTTTCATAGGGATGAGCAGTTCTTC.

V usage is TRBV7-9 and J usage is TRBJ2-7, with a tentative D call TRBD1 (5 bases). From germline, CDR1 is SEHNR and CDR2 FQNEAQ (reference sequence). V was clipped by 3 bases and J by 6 bases, with 12 bases between them. This CDR3 is 13 amino acids long. For the CDR3, the DNA is TGTGCCAGCAGCTTGGGGCTTTCGAGCGAGCAGTACTTC. This sequence encodes CASSLGLSSEQYF.

V and J are TRBV5-1 and TRBJ2-7; 10 bases are shared with TRBD2. V lost 1 base to trimming and J lost 6 bases; unmatched junction nucleotides: 7. The CDR3 consists of 15 residues. Germline CDR1 is SGHRS and CDR2 is YFSETQ. The CDR3 sequence: CASSLSPSGGTEQYF. CDR3 nucleotides: TGCGCCAGCAGCTTGTCGCCTAGCGGGGGAACCGAGCAGTACTTC.

The chain carries TRBV6-2 or TRBV6-3 and TRBJ1-1, with D possibly matching TRBD1 (6 bases). The length of the CDR3 is 15 residues. The germline CDR1 and CDR2 sequences are MNHEY and SVGEGT. Trimming took 2 bases from V and 5 from J, leaving 15 bases between them. The CDR3 DNA reads TGTGCCAGCAGTTACGGGGGGGCAGCTTTGACTGAAGCTTTCTTT. Translated, it gives CASSYGGAALTEAFF.

This clone appeared a single time. This rearrangement joins TRBV3-1 (or the pseudogene TRBV3-2) to TRBJ2-3; 8 bases agree with TRBD2. The J segment lost 6 bases and the V segment lost 0 bases, leaving 11 bases of the junction unmatched. The CDR3 is 17 amino acids. Germline lookup yields CDR1 LGHDT and CDR2 YNNKEL (reference sequence). CDR3 DNA: TGTGCCAGCAGCCAAGATCTGAGAATAGCGGGGTCCGATACGCAGTATTTT. It yields the protein CASSQDLRIAGSDTQYF.

V is TRBV5-6 and J is TRBJ2-7; the D is unclear. V dropped 5 bases and J dropped 7 bases, with 10 bases sitting between them. CDR1 and CDR2 from the germline V gene are SGHDT and YYEEEE. The CDR3 loop spans 11 amino acids. In nucleotides, the CDR3 is TGTGCCAGCAGGGGCTATTCGGAGCAGTACTTC. Translation: CASRGYSEQYF.

This clone has only a few counts. The chain is built from TRBV7-2 and TRBJ1-3, with D hard to call. The V gene lost 1 base and the J gene lost 9 bases, with 4 bases spanning the gap. The germline CDR1 and CDR2 sequences are SGHTA and FQGNSA. CDR3 size: 11 residues. CDR3 in DNA: TGTGCCAGCAGCTTAGACAGCACCATATATTTT. Amino acids: CASSLDSTIYF.

The chain uses TRBV7-8 and TRBJ1-2; D gene ambiguous. Trimming shortened V by 1 base and J by 2 bases, and 5 bases separated the two germline ends. This CDR3 spans 13 amino acids. The germline V gene encodes CDR1 SGHVS and CDR2 FQNEAQ. CDR3 region: CASSLGRNYGYTF. The CDR3 coding sequence is TGTGCCAGCAGCTTAGGCAGGAACTATGGCTACACCTTC.

The rearrangement links TRBV6-2 or TRBV6-3 to TRBJ2-3; 14 nucleotides agree with TRBD2. V lost 4 bases, J lost 5 bases, and 8 bases stayed unmatched. Germline CDR1 reads MNHEY; CDR2 reads SVGEGT. The CDR3 covers 17 residues. This chain's CDR3 is CASSSTSGGARGDTQYF. The CDR3 nucleotides read TGTGCCAGCAGTTCGACTAGCGGGGGGGCCAGGGGAGATACGCAGTATTTT.

This sequence joins TRBV5-6 and TRBJ1-2, with D perhaps TRBD1 (5 bases). The CDR3 has 13 residues. Trimming removed 0 bases from V and 8 bases from J, with 11 bases in between. From germline, CDR1 is SGHDT and CDR2 YYEEEE. This CDR3 reads CASSLDQGRGYTF. Here the CDR3 DNA reads TGTGCCAGCAGCTTGGACCAGGGTAGGGGCTACACCTTC.

Only one count was recorded for this clone. The genes are TRBV5-5 and TRBJ2-7, with D perhaps TRBD2 (6 bases). The germline gives CDR1 SGHKS, CDR2 YYEKEE (reference sequence). The CDR3 is 15 amino acids. V lost 4 bases and J 2 bases, leaving 16 bases between the germline ends. The CDR3 region is CASSRDVGGPYEQYF. The CDR3 nucleotides are TGTGCCAGCAGCCGAGACGTCGGGGGTCCCTACGAGCAGTACTTC.

The rearrangement joins TRBV7-9 to TRBJ1-2; perhaps TRBD1 as D (5 bases). The CDR3 consists of 13 residues. The germline gives CDR1 SEHNR, CDR2 FQNEAQ (reference sequence). V gave up 2 bases and J gave up 8 bases, with 12 bases separating them. CDR3 region: CASSLQGMKGYTF. The DNA of the CDR3 is TGTGCCAGCAGCTTACAGGGTATGAAAGGCTACACCTTC.

The chain has TRBV18 and TRBJ2-7; no definite D call. The CDR3 spans 13 residues. V dropped 2 bases and J dropped 6 bases, with 11 bases sitting between them. Looked up from germline, CDR1 is KGHSH and CDR2 is LQKENI. CDR3 nucleotides: TGTGCCAGCTCACCAGCGGCTGATGGCGAGCAGTACTTC. Translating gives CASSPAADGEQYF.

This clone showed up just a few times. The V gene is TRBV12-3 or TRBV12-4, the J gene TRBJ2-7; no clear D. The V end was cut by 8 bases, the J end by 2 bases, with 10 bases between. CDR3 length: 12 residues. CDR3 coding DNA: TGTGCCAGCGTTGGAGAAACCTACGAGCAGTACTTC. It encodes CASVGETYEQYF.

This chain connects TRBV19 to TRBJ2-1, with 7 positions matching TRBD2. Germline V gene lookup returns CDR1 LNHDA and CDR2 SQIVND (reference sequence). CDR3 length equals 14 residues. The V and J ends lost 8 bases and 2 bases, in that order; junction bases with no gene match: 6. The CDR3 spells CASRRGLAYNEQFF. CDR3 nucleotide sequence: TGTGCCAGTCGACGCGGACTAGCCTACAATGAGCAGTTCTTC.

This clone showed up just a few times. This chain joins TRBV2 and TRBJ2-3; the D is unclear. Trimming removed 6 bases from V and 0 bases from J, with 7 bases in between. The CDR3 consists of 13 residues. Germline loops: CDR1 SNHLY, CDR2 FYNNEI. The CDR3 nucleotides read TGTGCCAGCAGCCTCTCTAGCACAGATACGCAGTATTTT. It specifies CASSLSSTDTQYF.